A selection of T cell receptor beta chains follows, all from one sample in a study of identical twins. TCRdb independently ran MiXCR on the 5' RACE reads; one entry per CDR3 protein. The table shows roughly 480,000 distinct CDR3 sequences, with 24% occurring only once. The same data also contributed to another study, on T cells expressing NK-cell markers.

The sequencing input was CD4+ T cells sorted from blood. All receptors derive from a woman between 18 and 29 years old in good health. CDR3s include the opening cysteine and the closing phenylalanine or tryptophan. Each record gives: CDR3 DNA, CDR3 protein, D gene, clone size, V gene, J gene. D genes are given only for firm matches. Expanded clones are given a class, and other clones once, few, many or no size at all.

CDR3 DNA: TGTGCCAGCAGTCCTCTCGGTTATGGCTACACCTTC
CDR3 protein: CASSPLGYGYTF
D gene: -
clone size: few
V gene: TRBV12-3/TRBV12-4
J gene: TRBJ1-2

CDR3 DNA: TGTGCCAGCAGCTTAGAGGCGGCTAATCAGCCCCAGCATTTT
CDR3 protein: CASSLEAANQPQHF
D gene: -
clone size: -
V gene: TRBV7-2
J gene: TRBJ1-5

CDR3 DNA: TGTGCCAGCGCCCGGGGGCACTACAATGAGCAGTTCTTC
CDR3 protein: CASARGHYNEQFF
D gene: -
clone size: -
V gene: TRBV12-3/TRBV12-4
J gene: TRBJ2-1

CDR3 DNA: TGCGCCAGCAGCTTCGTCCCTTCGGGCACAGATACGCAGTATTTT
CDR3 protein: CASSFVPSGTDTQYF
D gene: -
clone size: -
V gene: TRBV5-1
J gene: TRBJ2-3

CDR3 DNA: TGTGCCATCAGTCGGGGGACTGAAGCTTTCTTT
CDR3 protein: CAISRGTEAFF
D gene: -
clone size: -
V gene: TRBV10-3
J gene: TRBJ1-1

CDR3 DNA: TGTGCCAGCAGTCCATCCTCGAGGGGGTTCTTCAATGAGCAGTTCTTC
CDR3 protein: CASSPSSRGFFNEQFF
D gene: -
clone size: few
V gene: TRBV27
J gene: TRBJ2-1

CDR3 DNA: TGTGCCAGCAGTTTCATGGAGGAGACCCAGTACTTC
CDR3 protein: CASSFMEETQYF
D gene: -
clone size: -
V gene: TRBV12-3/TRBV12-4
J gene: TRBJ2-5

CDR3 DNA: TGTGCCAGCAGCCAAGATCCCACGGGAGCCGAGCAGTACTTC
CDR3 protein: CASSQDPTGAEQYF
D gene: -
clone size: -
V gene: TRBV4-2
J gene: TRBJ2-7

CDR3 DNA: TGCAGTGGACAGTGGAACACTGAAGCTTTCTTT
CDR3 protein: CSGQWNTEAFF
D gene: -
clone size: -
V gene: TRBV20-1
J gene: TRBJ1-1

CDR3 DNA: TGTGCCAGCAGTTACCGGTATACGGATACGCAGTATTTT
CDR3 protein: CASSYRYTDTQYF
D gene: -
clone size: -
V gene: TRBV6-5
J gene: TRBJ2-3

CDR3 DNA: TGTGCCAGCAGCCTCGGACAAGAACGCACCGGGGAGCTGTTTTTT
CDR3 protein: CASSLGQERTGELFF
D gene: -
clone size: few
V gene: TRBV12-3/TRBV12-4
J gene: TRBJ2-2

CDR3 DNA: TGCAGCGTTGGGCCCGGGACTAGGTTACACAATGAGCAGTTCTTC
CDR3 protein: CSVGPGTRLHNEQFF
D gene: TRBD2
clone size: -
V gene: TRBV29-1
J gene: TRBJ2-1

CDR3 DNA: TGTGCCAGCAGTGAAAACCTAGCGGGGGCCTCGAATGAGCAGTTCTTC
CDR3 protein: CASSENLAGASNEQFF
D gene: TRBD2
clone size: few
V gene: TRBV2
J gene: TRBJ2-1

CDR3 DNA: TGTGCCAGCAGCCAGGAAGAAAACTATGGCTACACCTTC
CDR3 protein: CASSQEENYGYTF
D gene: -
clone size: -
V gene: TRBV14
J gene: TRBJ1-2

CDR3 DNA: TGCGCCAGCAGCTTGGTGCTGGGTGGGTCCTACAATGAGCAGTTCTTC
CDR3 protein: CASSLVLGGSYNEQFF
D gene: -
clone size: -
V gene: TRBV5-1
J gene: TRBJ2-1

CDR3 DNA: TGTGCCAGCAGCCATGACAGATACTACGAGCAGTACTTC
CDR3 protein: CASSHDRYYEQYF
D gene: -
clone size: few
V gene: TRBV7-8
J gene: TRBJ2-7

CDR3 DNA: TGCGCCAGCAGCCATCTTATCCGGGACAGGGGGCTCTACGAGCAGTACTTC
CDR3 protein: CASSHLIRDRGLYEQYF
D gene: TRBD1
clone size: -
V gene: TRBV4-1
J gene: TRBJ2-7

CDR3 DNA: TGTGCCAGCAGCTTAGTCAGGAATAGCAATCAGCCCCAGCATTTT
CDR3 protein: CASSLVRNSNQPQHF
D gene: -
clone size: -
V gene: TRBV7-2
J gene: TRBJ1-5

CDR3 DNA: TGTGCCAGCAGCGTAGGGGTCGCCGGGGAGCTGTTTTTT
CDR3 protein: CASSVGVAGELFF
D gene: -
clone size: many
V gene: TRBV9
J gene: TRBJ2-2

CDR3 DNA: TGTGCCTGGACCGGACTAGCGGGAGAAAGTGAGCAGTTCTTC
CDR3 protein: CAWTGLAGESEQFF
D gene: TRBD2
clone size: -
V gene: TRBV30
J gene: TRBJ2-1

CDR3 DNA: TGCAGTGCTATATCGGGCGGGAGACTGAAGGATACGCAGTATTTT
CDR3 protein: CSAISGGRLKDTQYF
D gene: TRBD2
clone size: few
V gene: TRBV20-1
J gene: TRBJ2-3

CDR3 DNA: TGTGCCAGCAGTTTTCCATATAGCGGGAGCCGCTACAATGAGCAGTTCTTC
CDR3 protein: CASSFPYSGSRYNEQFF
D gene: TRBD2
clone size: -
V gene: TRBV12-3/TRBV12-4
J gene: TRBJ2-1

CDR3 DNA: TGTGCCAGCAGTCGCGGGACAGCGACTAGCGGGTTCACCTACGAGCAGTACTTC
CDR3 protein: CASSRGTATSGFTYEQYF
D gene: TRBD2
clone size: few
V gene: TRBV6-1
J gene: TRBJ2-7

CDR3 DNA: TGTGCCAGCAGCCAATACGCCAACGCGGGGGAGCTGTTTTTT
CDR3 protein: CASSQYANAGELFF
D gene: -
clone size: -
V gene: TRBV3-1
J gene: TRBJ2-2

CDR3 DNA: TGTGCCAGCAGCTTAGTAAGGGGGACTGAAGCTTTCTTT
CDR3 protein: CASSLVRGTEAFF
D gene: -
clone size: few
V gene: TRBV7-8
J gene: TRBJ1-1

CDR3 DNA: TGTGCCAGCAGCACGACCGCGGGGGGGGTCAATGAGCAGTTCTTC
CDR3 protein: CASSTTAGGVNEQFF
D gene: TRBD2
clone size: few
V gene: TRBV7-2
J gene: TRBJ2-1

CDR3 DNA: TGCAGCGTTTCGGGGGGTGGAGAGCAGTACTTC
CDR3 protein: CSVSGGGEQYF
D gene: TRBD2
clone size: few
V gene: TRBV29-1
J gene: TRBJ2-7

CDR3 DNA: TGTGCCAGGGACCGAGGTGACACCGGGGAGCTGTTTTTT
CDR3 protein: CARDRGDTGELFF
D gene: -
clone size: -
V gene: TRBV27
J gene: TRBJ2-2

CDR3 DNA: TGCGCCAGCAGCTCCTTTCCTAGCGGGAGAACAGATACGCAGTATTTT
CDR3 protein: CASSSFPSGRTDTQYF
D gene: TRBD2
clone size: few
V gene: TRBV5-1
J gene: TRBJ2-3

CDR3 DNA: TGTGCCAGCAGACGCCTCGACAGGACCTACTATGGCTACACCTTC
CDR3 protein: CASRRLDRTYYGYTF
D gene: -
clone size: few
V gene: TRBV12-3/TRBV12-4
J gene: TRBJ1-2

CDR3 DNA: TGCGCCAGCAGCTTGTCCCCAGAATCCTACAATGAGCAGTTCTTC
CDR3 protein: CASSLSPESYNEQFF
D gene: -
clone size: many
V gene: TRBV5-1
J gene: TRBJ2-1

CDR3 DNA: TGTGCCAGCAGCTGGTCCGTGGAGACCCAGTACTTC
CDR3 protein: CASSWSVETQYF
D gene: -
clone size: -
V gene: TRBV5-6
J gene: TRBJ2-5

CDR3 DNA: TGTGCCAGCAGTGAAGGGACAGGGGGCTATGGCTACACCTTC
CDR3 protein: CASSEGTGGYGYTF
D gene: TRBD1
clone size: -
V gene: TRBV6-4
J gene: TRBJ1-2

CDR3 DNA: TGTGCCAGCAGCCCCAGGATTGGGGCCGGGGAGCTGTTTTTT
CDR3 protein: CASSPRIGAGELFF
D gene: -
clone size: -
V gene: TRBV25-1
J gene: TRBJ2-2

CDR3 DNA: TGTGCTAGTGGTTCCCGAGGGTCCCTAGCCAAAAACATTCAGTACTTC
CDR3 protein: CASGSRGSLAKNIQYF
D gene: -
clone size: -
V gene: TRBV12-5
J gene: TRBJ2-4

CDR3 DNA: TGCGCCAGCAGCTCCGGGACCGCCGGAGGTGCCCAGTACTTC
CDR3 protein: CASSSGTAGGAQYF
D gene: -
clone size: -
V gene: TRBV5-1
J gene: TRBJ2-5

CDR3 DNA: TGTGCCAGCAGTAAAGGCGGACAGACCTACGAGCAGTACTTC
CDR3 protein: CASSKGGQTYEQYF
D gene: -
clone size: few
V gene: TRBV12-3/TRBV12-4
J gene: TRBJ2-7

CDR3 DNA: TGCGCCAGCAGCTTTGCACTAGCGGGAAACACCGGGGAGCTGTTTTTT
CDR3 protein: CASSFALAGNTGELFF
D gene: TRBD2
clone size: -
V gene: TRBV5-1
J gene: TRBJ2-2

CDR3 DNA: TGTGCCATCAGAATAGGACAGGGCGCAGATACGCAGTATTTT
CDR3 protein: CAIRIGQGADTQYF
D gene: TRBD1
clone size: -
V gene: TRBV10-3
J gene: TRBJ2-3

CDR3 DNA: TGTGCCATCCAGAGGTCGACTAGCGGGAGCAAAGATACGCAGTATTTT
CDR3 protein: CAIQRSTSGSKDTQYF
D gene: TRBD2
clone size: few
V gene: TRBV6-2/TRBV6-3
J gene: TRBJ2-3

CDR3 DNA: TGTGCCAGCAGCCAAAGCGAAAAACTGTTTTTT
CDR3 protein: CASSQSEKLFF
D gene: -
clone size: -
V gene: TRBV3-1
J gene: TRBJ1-4

CDR3 DNA: TGCGCCAGCAGTGAAGGTAGCCCCCTCGACTCCTACAATGAGCAGTTCTTC
CDR3 protein: CASSEGSPLDSYNEQFF
D gene: -
clone size: -
V gene: TRBV10-1
J gene: TRBJ2-1